Included here is one TCR beta chain sequence, with context. This clonotype was seen a few times. Its recognized antigen is unknown. One base away there is no much larger clone; base qualities are not given. The listed sequencing device is Illumina NovaSeq 6000. cDNA libraries for TCRalpha and TCRbeta were prepared by 5'RACE using constant-segment primers, with sample barcodes and unique molecular identifiers added. Trizol reagent was used to extract RNA from every sample. The libraries were amplified in two PCR steps, and the second step added a second sample barcode and Illumina TruSeq adapters. The libraries were sequenced on an Illumina NovaSeq using 2 x 150 bp paired-end reads. On the authors' methods: Demultiplexing of reads and collapsing into UMI-guided consensus sequences were performed with migec v1.2.7. Using mixcr v2.1.11, the UMI consensuses were aligned to TRA and TRB V and J templates and assembled into clonotypes. Expanded or contracted clonotypes were those called significant by both edgeR and NoisET, with noise models trained on biological replicates. For edgeR calls, the cutoffs were a false discovery rate-adjusted p below 0.01 and a log2 fold-change threshold of 1. As an exploratory analysis of dynamics, max-normalized trajectories of the 1000 most abundant clonotypes were examined by PCA with hierarchical clustering. Each responding clone was given a CD4 or CD8 phenotype based on the CD4+ and CD8+ repertoires, which had been sequenced separately. TCRdb reprocessing: public reads trimmed at Q25 with fastp, clones called with MiXCR, in-frame beta chains kept. Entries are consolidated by CDR3 protein sequence, retaining the most common genes and DNA. In this record, the V and J calls reflect TCRdb's handling and not the investigators' own analysis. The sample records about 400,000 distinct CDR3 sequences, less than 25% of which are singletons. Around 13% of the sample is in the top ten clones.

This entry comes from a study of T-cell memory formation after mild COVID-19 (TCRdb year 2021). For context, the study as a whole: Most TCR sequence clusters were specific to one of the two donors. Two young, previously healthy adult volunteers made up the cohort, one male and one female. Longitudinal TCRalpha and TCRbeta repertoire sequencing tracked T-cell clones expanding and contracting after mild COVID-19 in a couple of donors.

Trimming at the junction amounts to 2 bases on V and 10 bases on J, and the germline ends lie 15 bases apart. The CDR1 and CDR2 encoded by the germline V gene (reference sequence) are DFQATT and SNEGSKA. Reading from cysteine to phenylalanine, the CDR3 counts 14 amino acids. Kept here is only the CDR3 DNA, which spans 42 bases and is read in frame from base 1. What the authors observed across the whole study: Only a couple of mild cases were covered by the study, and larger cohorts that include severe cases with pre-infection samples were considered necessary. Some responding clones were detected in pre-infection memory, suggesting pre-existing cross-reactive memory T cells joined the SARS-CoV-2 response. Clones that contracted from day 15 to 85 showed balanced CD4/CD8 phenotypes, whereas a second wave of clones that expanded from day 15 to 37 leaned towards CD4+. SARS-CoV-2 specificity of the second-wave clones peaking on day 37 was not confirmed. Contracting CD4+ clones were found mainly in CM and EM memory subsets, while CD8+ clones were enriched in EMRA.

Ficoll-Paque density gradient centrifugation was the method used to isolate PBMCs. The chain employs TRBV20-1 and TRBJ1-6, with the D gene not clear enough to name. The sequenced sample consisted of PBMCs or a T cell subset sorted from them (not recorded which). This sequence was found in an adult woman who had mild COVID-19 (a few samples of this study predate the infection). The sample titles of this study are shuffled in the database, so cell type and time point are left out; the donor was told from shared clones. The CDR3 in this case is CSARTTAAGSPLHF. The nucleotide sequence reads TGCAGTGCTAGAACCACAGCCGCGGGCTCACCCCTCCACTTT.